This section outlines one T cell receptor beta chain sequence together with its context. Its antigen is currently not known. No much larger clonotype is one base removed from it; base qualities were not supplied. The healthy controls were 37 blood donors, and the buffy coats of these donors were supplied by the Finnish Red Cross blood service. All TCR-sequenced material derived from peripheral blood: patient blood samples and healthy donor buffy coats. Ficoll-Hypaque gradient centrifugation was used to isolate peripheral blood mononuclear cells. CD4+ cells were magnetically purified from the buffy coats of healthy controls. Genomic DNA was extracted using the Gentra Puregene Cell and Tissue kit, and a Qubit 2.0 fluorometer was used to quantify it. The CDR3 measures 17 amino acids from cysteine to phenylalanine. The entry retains the CDR3 DNA only, 51 bases that are in frame from base 1. V is trimmed back by 5 bases and J by 1 base, and the junction contains 9 bases that no gene match accounts for. Based on the germline V gene, the CDR1 and CDR2 sequences are SNHLY and FYNNEI.

The entry originates in a study of STAT5B mutations in CD4+ large granular lymphocyte leukemia (dated by TCRdb to the early 2020s). At the level of the whole study: Among healthy controls, the CDR3 'QG' motif was associated with a particular HLA allele. TCRbeta repertoires of CD4+ T-cell large granular lymphocyte leukemia patients were compared with those of healthy blood donors. Flow cytometry on FACSCanto II or FACSVerse showed that the purified fractions were more than 95% pure among lymphocytes. Findings and caveats that apply to the study as a whole: Compared with healthy CD4+ repertoires, CD4-sorted patient repertoires appeared more clonal, and this difference remained even after the putative leukemic clones were removed. Main leukemic clonotypes were private to each patient, although about 25% appeared at low frequency in other patients' non-leukemic repertoires. The data were not HLA-matched, and the higher clonality in CD4+ T-LGLL than in CD8+ T-LGLL could be due to the relatively small sample size. Enrichment of TRBV06-family usage was observed among the top patient clones (8/27) relative to healthy controls (2/35).

The immunoSEQ assay at survey resolution was used to sequence TCRbeta rearrangements from genomic DNA. Per the original workflow: In the TCR sequencing data, the lowest productive clonotype frequency that could be detected was 2.59 x 10-5. Analyses included only productive TCRbeta rearrangements, meaning complete and in-frame sequences. Simpson clonality, calculated in the immunoSEQ Analyzer version 3.0, was used as the measure of sample clonality. Clones were categorized by frequency as very rare, small, medium, large (1-20%) or hyperexpanded (>20%). Generation probabilities were estimated with OLGA 1.2.3, V-gene circos plots were made with VDJtools, specificities were searched in VDJdb, and CDR3 motifs were identified with GLIPH. The table comes from immuneACCESS by way of TCRdb, which keeps in-frame sequences with V and J called. Part of the clones is missing from these tables; in studies checked, under half for an unresolved V gene and the rest for unknown reasons. D and trimming come from the DNA, and the V and J calls and clone size come from that table. The sample table records tens of thousands of clones; 80% to 90% of these occur just once. The ten top clones hold less than 3% of the sample.

Rearrangement joined TRBV2 to TRBJ2-1, with 9 bases in between that match TRBD2. Material for sequencing was CD4+ T cells from blood buffy coats. The receptor's source is a human donor in good health. The DNA sequence follows: TGTGCCAGCAGTCCTATAGCGGGAGCGGTTTCCTACAATGAGCAGTTCTTC. Its amino acids are CASSPIAGAVSYNEQFF.